This T cell receptor beta chain was profiled in a study of T cells after yellow fever vaccination. A 5'RACE template-switching step, the method used to make TCR cDNA, added a universal primer site and UMIs. TCRdb processed the 5' RACE reads anew with MiXCR; each CDR3 protein has one entry. The sample carries 150,000 to 200,000 distinct CDR3 sequences, 11% recorded once. Findings and caveats of the study: Primary-vaccination clones mostly resurfaced post-booster (less than 98% CD4, approximately 90% CD8).

This clonotype was counted at least ten times. Antigen unknown. CDR1 is SGHVS, CDR2 FQNEAQ, per germline. The length of the CDR3 is 11 residues. The V end was cut by 3 bases, the J end by 10 bases, with 7 bases between. This chain connects TRBV7-8 to TRBJ2-4; the D is unclear. The sample consisted of CD8+ T cells sorted from PBMCs, taken 15 days after the yellow fever booster vaccination. This clonotype was sampled from a man between 18 and 35 years old who received the YFV17D yellow fever vaccine. CDR3 in amino acids: CASSFSGIQYF. CDR3 coding DNA: TGTGCCAGCAGCTTTTCGGGTATTCAGTACTTC. Full variable domain (missing parts from reference TRBV7-8 and TRBJ2-4): GAGVSQSPRYKVAKRGQDVALRCDPISGHVSLFWYQQALGQGPEFLTYFQNEAQLDKSGLPSDRFFAERPEGSVSTLKIQRTQQEDSAVYLCASSFSGIQYFGAGTRLSVL.